This TCR beta chain was obtained from a study of metastatic and nonmetastatic thyroid tumors. The overall study: Comparison of repertoires was carried out across blood and tumor or nodule tissue from malignant and benign thyroid patients. General study points: Benign nodules reportedly had significantly lower TCR beta diversity than malignant thyroid tumors in blood and tumor.

This CDR3 contains 16 residues. The ends were cut back, 6 bases at V and 0 bases at J, with 15 bases in the middle. Germline assignment: CDR1 MDHEN and CDR2 SYDVKM. Patients had received no treatment of any kind before thyroid surgery. In the original analysis: The authors used CDR3 differences across clinicopathological groups to build a distant-metastasis classifier for papillary thyroid cancer. TCRdb re-called clones from the PCR reads using MiXCR. The V and J calls follow TCRdb's processing rather than the paper's. The sample consists of tens of thousands of clones, 17% of them appearing once. Ten or more counts support this clone. Its antigen is currently unknown.

Material: tumor tissue. The sequence was obtained from a female donor with papillary thyroid cancer or a benign thyroid nodule (not recorded which). Some clones in this sample may be carry-over from other donors' samples. This sequence joins TRBV28 and TRBJ1-5; D possibly corresponds to TRBD1 (5 bases). This CDR3 reads CASRGTEPYSNQPQHF. CDR3 coding DNA: TGTGCCAGCAGGGGGACGGAGCCTTATAGCAATCAGCCCCAGCATTTT.